This T cell receptor beta chain came from a study of T-cell reconstitution after alpha-beta-depleted transplantation in children. In regard to this clonotype: Its antigen remains unidentified.

Between the trimmed V and J ends, which lost 7 bases and 2 bases, there was a span of 12 bases. CDR3 length: 12 amino acids. CDR1 is SQVTM, CDR2 ANQGSEA, per germline. The authors prepared the TCRbeta library with unique molecular identifiers. One entry per CDR3 protein results from TCRdb running MiXCR on the PCR reads. There are about 980,000 distinct CDR3 sequences in the sample; 25% to 30% occur only once, and more than 25% lies in the top ten. Study results and caveats: High day-60 TCRbeta diversity in some patients came from surviving recipient T cells and thymic progenitors. The study reportedly traced alpha-beta T cells about two months after transplant to several hundred expanded graft clones. Among T cells one year after transplant, newly produced cells accounted for most counts and diversity.

This material consisted of PBMCs, mostly from graft donor cells, taken 360 days after TCRalphabeta/CD19-depleted stem cell transplant. The chain couples TRBV29-1 to TRBJ2-7; D remains unclear. The TCR was taken from a boy less than two years old who had a stem cell transplant for SCID, so the T cells may come from the graft donor. The CDR3 reads CSASDNPYEQYF. CDR3 bases: TGCAGCGCTTCTGACAACCCCTACGAGCAGTACTTC.